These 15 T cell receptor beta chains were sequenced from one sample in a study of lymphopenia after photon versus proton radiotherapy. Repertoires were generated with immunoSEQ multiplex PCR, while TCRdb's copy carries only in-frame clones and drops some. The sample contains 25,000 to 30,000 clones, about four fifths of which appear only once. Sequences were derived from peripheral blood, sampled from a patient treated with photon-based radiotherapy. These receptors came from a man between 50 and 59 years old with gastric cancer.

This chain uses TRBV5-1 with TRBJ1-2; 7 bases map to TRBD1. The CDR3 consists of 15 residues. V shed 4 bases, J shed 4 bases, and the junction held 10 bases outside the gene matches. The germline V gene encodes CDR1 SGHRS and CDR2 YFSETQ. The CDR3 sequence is CASSRRTGDSYGYTF. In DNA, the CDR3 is TGCGCCAGCAGCCGCCGCACAGGGGACTCCTATGGCTACACCTTC.

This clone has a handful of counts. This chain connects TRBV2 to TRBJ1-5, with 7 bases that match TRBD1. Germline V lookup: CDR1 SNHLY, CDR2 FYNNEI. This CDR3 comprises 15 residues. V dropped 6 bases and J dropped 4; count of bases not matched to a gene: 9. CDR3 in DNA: TGTGCCAGCAGGGCCATGGACAGGTCAAATCAGCCCCAGCATTTT. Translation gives CASRAMDRSNQPQHF.

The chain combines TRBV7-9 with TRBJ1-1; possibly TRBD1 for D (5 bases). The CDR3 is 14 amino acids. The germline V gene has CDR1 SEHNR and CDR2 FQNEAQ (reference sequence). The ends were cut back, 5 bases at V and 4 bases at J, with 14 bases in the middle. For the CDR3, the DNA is TGTGCCAGCAGCCTCCTAGGGGAGGGCACTGAAGCTTTCTTT. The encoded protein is CASSLLGEGTEAFF.

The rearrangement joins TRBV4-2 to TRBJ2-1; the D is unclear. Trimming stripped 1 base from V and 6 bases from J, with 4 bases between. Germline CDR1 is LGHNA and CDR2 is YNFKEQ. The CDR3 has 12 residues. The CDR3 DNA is TGTGCCAGCAGCCAAGGGGGCAATGAGCAGTTCTTC. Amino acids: CASSQGGNEQFF.

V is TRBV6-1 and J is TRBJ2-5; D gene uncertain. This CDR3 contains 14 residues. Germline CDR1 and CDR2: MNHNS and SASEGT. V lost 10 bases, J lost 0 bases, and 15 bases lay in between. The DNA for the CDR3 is TGTGCCATCCATGCCCTAGATTACCAAGAGACCCAGTACTTC. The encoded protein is CAIHALDYQETQYF.

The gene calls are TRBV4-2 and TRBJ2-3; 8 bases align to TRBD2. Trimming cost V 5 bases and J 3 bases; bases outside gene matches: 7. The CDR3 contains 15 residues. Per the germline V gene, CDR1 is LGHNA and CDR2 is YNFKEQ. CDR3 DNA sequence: TGTGCCAGCAGCTTACCGGGGGGGCAGACAGATACGCAGTATTTT. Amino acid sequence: CASSLPGGQTDTQYF.

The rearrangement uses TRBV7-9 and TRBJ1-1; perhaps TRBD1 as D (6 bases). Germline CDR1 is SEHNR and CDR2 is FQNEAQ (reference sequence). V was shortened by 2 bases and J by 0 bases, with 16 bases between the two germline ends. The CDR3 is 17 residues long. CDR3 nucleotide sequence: TGTGCCAGCAGCTTATCCCGGACAGCATTCATGAACACTGAAGCTTTCTTT. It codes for CASSLSRTAFMNTEAFF.

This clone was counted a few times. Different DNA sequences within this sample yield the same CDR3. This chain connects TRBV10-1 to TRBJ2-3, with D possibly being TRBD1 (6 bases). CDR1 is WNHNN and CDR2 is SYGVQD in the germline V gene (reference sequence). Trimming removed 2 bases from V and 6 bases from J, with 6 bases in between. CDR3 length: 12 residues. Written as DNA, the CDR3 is TGCGCCAGCAGTGAGGGGGGCGATACGCAGTATTTT. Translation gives CASSEGGDTQYF.

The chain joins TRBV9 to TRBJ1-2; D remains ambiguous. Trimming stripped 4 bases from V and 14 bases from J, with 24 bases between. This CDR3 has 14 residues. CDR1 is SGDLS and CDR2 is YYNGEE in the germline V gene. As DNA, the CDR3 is TGTGCCAGCAGCCCCGCGGCCCTTTCTATAGGAGGTACCTTC. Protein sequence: CASSPAALSIGGTF.

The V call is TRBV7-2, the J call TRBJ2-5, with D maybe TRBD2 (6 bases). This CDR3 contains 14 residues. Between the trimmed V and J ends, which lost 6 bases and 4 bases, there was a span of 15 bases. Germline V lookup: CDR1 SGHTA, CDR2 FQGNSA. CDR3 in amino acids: CASSPGLNPETQYF. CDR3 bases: TGTGCCAGCAGTCCGGGACTCAACCCAGAGACCCAGTACTTC.

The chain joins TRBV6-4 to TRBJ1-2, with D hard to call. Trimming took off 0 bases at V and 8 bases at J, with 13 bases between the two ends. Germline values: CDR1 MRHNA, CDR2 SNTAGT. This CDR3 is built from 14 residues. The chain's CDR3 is CASSDSTRYDGYTF. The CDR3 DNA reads TGTGCCAGCAGTGACTCCACGCGATACGACGGCTACACCTTC.

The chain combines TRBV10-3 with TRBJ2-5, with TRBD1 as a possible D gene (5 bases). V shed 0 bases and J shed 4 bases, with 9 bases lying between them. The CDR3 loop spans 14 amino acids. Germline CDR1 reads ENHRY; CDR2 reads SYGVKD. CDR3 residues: CAISESKGRETQYF. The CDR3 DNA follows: TGTGCCATCAGTGAGTCGAAGGGGCGAGAGACCCAGTACTTC.

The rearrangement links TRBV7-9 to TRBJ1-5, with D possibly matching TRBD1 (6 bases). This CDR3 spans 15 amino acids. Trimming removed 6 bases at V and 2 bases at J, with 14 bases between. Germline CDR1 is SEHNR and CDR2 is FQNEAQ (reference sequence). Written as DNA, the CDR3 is TGTGCCAGCAGTTCAGGAGACAGGTGCAATCAGCCCCAGCATTTT. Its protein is CASSSGDRCNQPQHF.

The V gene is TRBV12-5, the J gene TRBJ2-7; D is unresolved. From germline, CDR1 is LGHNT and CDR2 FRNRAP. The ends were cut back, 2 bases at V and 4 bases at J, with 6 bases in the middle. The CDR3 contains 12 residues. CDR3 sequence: CASGLPPYEQYF. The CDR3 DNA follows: TGTGCTAGTGGTTTGCCACCATACGAGCAGTACTTC. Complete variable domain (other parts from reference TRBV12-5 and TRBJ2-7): DARVTQTPRHKVTEMGQEVTMRCQPILGHNTVFWYRQTMMQGLELLAYFRNRAPLDDSGMPKDRFSAEMPDATLATLKIQPSEPRDSAVYFCASGLPPYEQYFGPGTRLTVT.

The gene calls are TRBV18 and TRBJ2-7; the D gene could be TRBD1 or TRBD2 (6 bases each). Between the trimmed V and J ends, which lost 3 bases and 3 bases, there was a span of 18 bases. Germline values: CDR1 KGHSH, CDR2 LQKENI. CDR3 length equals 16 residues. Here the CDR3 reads CASSPGASASHYEQYV. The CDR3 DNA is TGTGCCAGCTCACCGGGGGCTAGCGCTTCCCACTACGAGCAGTACGTC.